The rows below give T cell receptor beta chains drawn from one sample of a study of early T cells in non-severe SARS-CoV-2 infection. MiXCR, applied by TCRdb to the 5' RACE reads, yields one record per CDR3 protein. Here the sample spans tens of thousands of distinct CDR3 sequences, more than 4.5% being singletons. The sequenced material came from whole blood. These receptors all stem from an adult who was a healthcare worker with PCR-confirmed SARS-CoV-2 infection or an uninfected control (not recorded which). The CDR3 runs from the conserved cysteine through the conserved F or W. The order of the fields is D gene, J gene, clone size, V gene, CDR3 DNA, CDR3 protein. A D gene is named only where the DNA matches it firmly. Rows may omit the clone size; those that give it use once, few, many or a size class.

d_gene: TRBD1
j_gene: TRBJ1-1
abundance: NA
v_gene: TRBV6-1
CDR3nt: TGTGCCAGCAGTACCGACAGGGACACTGAAGCTTTCTTT
CDR3aa: CASSTDRDTEAFF

d_gene: NA
j_gene: TRBJ2-3
abundance: few
v_gene: TRBV2
CDR3nt: TGTGCCAGCAAGATAGAGGGGTACGCAGATACGCAGTATTTT
CDR3aa: CASKIEGYADTQYF

d_gene: TRBD2
j_gene: TRBJ2-7
abundance: many
v_gene: TRBV7-9
CDR3nt: TGTGCCAGCACGGGACTAGCGGGAGGGCCGAGGTCCTACGAGCAGTACTTC
CDR3aa: CASTGLAGGPRSYEQYF

d_gene: TRBD1
j_gene: TRBJ1-1
abundance: NA
v_gene: TRBV11-2
CDR3nt: TGTGCCAGCAGCTACATCGGACAGGGGGCCGGGGCTTTCTTT
CDR3aa: CASSYIGQGAGAFF

d_gene: NA
j_gene: TRBJ2-1
abundance: many
v_gene: TRBV4-2
CDR3nt: TGTGCCAGCAGCCAAGTTGGGGCGGGCGGAACCTACAATGAGCAGTTCTTC
CDR3aa: CASSQVGAGGTYNEQFF

d_gene: NA
j_gene: TRBJ1-3
abundance: medium-sized
v_gene: TRBV18
CDR3nt: TGTGCCAGCTCACCTTCGGGAGGGGCTGGAAACACCATATATTTT
CDR3aa: CASSPSGGAGNTIYF

d_gene: NA
j_gene: TRBJ2-3
abundance: many
v_gene: TRBV15
CDR3nt: TGTGCCACCAGCAGAGATAGGCCAGGGATAGATACGCAGTATTTT
CDR3aa: CATSRDRPGIDTQYF

d_gene: NA
j_gene: TRBJ2-7
abundance: few
v_gene: TRBV9
CDR3nt: TGTGCCAGCAGCGTAGGACCCAGCCAGACGTACGAGCAGTACTTC
CDR3aa: CASSVGPSQTYEQYF

d_gene: NA
j_gene: TRBJ1-1
abundance: NA
v_gene: TRBV6-6
CDR3nt: TGTGCCAGCAGTCACACCACTCGGACAGTTCCTATGAACACTGAAGCTTTCTTT
CDR3aa: CASSHTTRTVPMNTEAFF

d_gene: TRBD2
j_gene: TRBJ2-5
abundance: many
v_gene: TRBV30
CDR3nt: TGTGCCTGGAGTGTACTAGCGGGGGGATGGGAGACCCAGTACTTC
CDR3aa: CAWSVLAGGWETQYF

d_gene: NA
j_gene: TRBJ2-7
abundance: many
v_gene: TRBV4-1
CDR3nt: TGCGCCAGCAGCCAAGAAAGAGGGCAGTACGCGGAGCAGTACTTC
CDR3aa: CASSQERGQYAEQYF

d_gene: NA
j_gene: TRBJ2-5
abundance: few
v_gene: TRBV7-2
CDR3nt: TGTGCCAGCAGCGTATTAGAGACCCAGTACTTC
CDR3aa: CASSVLETQYF

d_gene: NA
j_gene: TRBJ1-3
abundance: NA
v_gene: TRBV29-1
CDR3nt: TGCAGCGTTGAAGATCCCGGCAGGCTCTCTGGAAACACCATATATTTT
CDR3aa: CSVEDPGRLSGNTIYF

d_gene: TRBD1
j_gene: TRBJ2-6
abundance: many
v_gene: TRBV13
CDR3nt: TGTGCCAGCAGCTTAGGCTTCGGGACAGGGACTGGGGCCAACGTCCTGACTTTC
CDR3aa: CASSLGFGTGTGANVLTF

d_gene: NA
j_gene: TRBJ1-5
abundance: many
v_gene: TRBV7-9
CDR3nt: TGTGCCAGCAGCTTAGAGGGGGGACTAAGCAATCAGCCCCAGCATTTT
CDR3aa: CASSLEGGLSNQPQHF

d_gene: TRBD1
j_gene: TRBJ1-1
abundance: few
v_gene: TRBV20-1
CDR3nt: TGCAGTGCAAGGAAAAACAGGGGGCACACTGAAGCTTTCTTT
CDR3aa: CSARKNRGHTEAFF

d_gene: NA
j_gene: TRBJ2-5
abundance: many
v_gene: TRBV3-1
CDR3nt: TGTGCCAGCAGCCAAGATACAGTGGAATCAAAGACCCAGTACTTC
CDR3aa: CASSQDTVESKTQYF

d_gene: NA
j_gene: TRBJ2-7
abundance: many
v_gene: TRBV7-3
CDR3nt: TGTGCCAGCAGCCCGGGTTTGAGTGGTGACGAGCAGTACTTC
CDR3aa: CASSPGLSGDEQYF

d_gene: NA
j_gene: TRBJ1-5
abundance: many
v_gene: TRBV20-1
CDR3nt: TGCAGTGCTAGAAATAGCAATCAGCCCCAGCATTTT
CDR3aa: CSARNSNQPQHF

d_gene: NA
j_gene: TRBJ2-3
abundance: many
v_gene: TRBV4-1
CDR3nt: TGCGCCAGCAGCCAAGAGGACTCACGTCCCGGCACAGATACGCAGTATTTT
CDR3aa: CASSQEDSRPGTDTQYF

d_gene: TRBD1
j_gene: TRBJ2-7
abundance: few
v_gene: TRBV18
CDR3nt: TGTGCCAGCTCACCTACCCGGGACAGCCCTCGGGTCGAGCAGTACTTC
CDR3aa: CASSPTRDSPRVEQYF

d_gene: TRBD1
j_gene: TRBJ1-1
abundance: many
v_gene: TRBV11-3
CDR3nt: TGTGCCAGCAGCTCTCGGACAGGGTGGCGGATGGGCACTGAAGCTTTCTTT
CDR3aa: CASSSRTGWRMGTEAFF

d_gene: NA
j_gene: TRBJ1-1
abundance: NA
v_gene: TRBV6-5
CDR3nt: TGTGCCAGCAGTTACTCAGGATATCAGAACACTGAAGCTTTCTTT
CDR3aa: CASSYSGYQNTEAFF

d_gene: NA
j_gene: TRBJ2-1
abundance: many
v_gene: TRBV5-1
CDR3nt: TGCGCCAGCAGCAGAGAGGGACTCTACAATGAGCAGTTCTTC
CDR3aa: CASSREGLYNEQFF

d_gene: NA
j_gene: TRBJ2-7
abundance: NA
v_gene: TRBV19
CDR3nt: TGTGCCAGTAGTATCAAACGGGCGTACGAGCAGTACTTC
CDR3aa: CASSIKRAYEQYF

d_gene: TRBD1
j_gene: TRBJ1-3
abundance: NA
v_gene: TRBV12-3/TRBV12-4
CDR3nt: TGTGCCAGCAACGGACAGGAGGCTGGAAACACCATATATTTT
CDR3aa: CASNGQEAGNTIYF

d_gene: NA
j_gene: TRBJ2-3
abundance: many
v_gene: TRBV12-3/TRBV12-4
CDR3nt: TGTGCCAGCAGTCAAAACGGAGGTACGCAGTATTTT
CDR3aa: CASSQNGGTQYF

d_gene: NA
j_gene: TRBJ1-1
abundance: NA
v_gene: TRBV6-6
CDR3nt: TGTGCCAGCAAGGAGAACACTGAAGCTTTCTTT
CDR3aa: CASKENTEAFF

d_gene: NA
j_gene: TRBJ2-5
abundance: many
v_gene: TRBV7-2
CDR3nt: TGTGCCAGCAGCTCCAGGACCTCGAGTGAGACCCAGTACTTC
CDR3aa: CASSSRTSSETQYF

d_gene: TRBD1
j_gene: TRBJ2-3
abundance: many
v_gene: TRBV29-1
CDR3nt: TGCAGCGTTGCTCGGCCGGGACAGGACACCTTCGCAGATACGCAGTATTTT
CDR3aa: CSVARPGQDTFADTQYF

d_gene: TRBD1
j_gene: TRBJ1-2
abundance: many
v_gene: TRBV20-1
CDR3nt: TGCAGTGCTAGAGATCTTATCCAGGGGGAGAGCTATGGCTACACCTTC
CDR3aa: CSARDLIQGESYGYTF

d_gene: NA
j_gene: TRBJ1-1
abundance: few
v_gene: TRBV7-9
CDR3nt: TGTGCCAGCAGCTTGACGGCACGCGCCGACACTGAAGCTTTCTTT
CDR3aa: CASSLTARADTEAFF

d_gene: NA
j_gene: TRBJ2-3
abundance: medium-sized
v_gene: TRBV20-1
CDR3nt: TGCAGTGCTAGAGTGGGTAGCACAGATACGCAGTATTTT
CDR3aa: CSARVGSTDTQYF

d_gene: NA
j_gene: TRBJ2-5
abundance: many
v_gene: TRBV12-3/TRBV12-4
CDR3nt: TGTGCCAGCGGCGGCCAGGGGCGGTCAGAGACCCAGTACTTC
CDR3aa: CASGGQGRSETQYF